This TCR beta chain was recorded in a study of cytomegalovirus exposure and HLA in healthy donors. Study results and caveats: Indistinguishable V segments such as TRBV6-2 and TRBV6-3 were excluded. Among TCR beta chains, those listed as cytomegalovirus-associated numbered 164.

The study ran its PCR with 60 Vbeta and 13 Jbeta primers. The repertoire was sequenced with immunoSEQ multiplex PCR; TCRdb's copy has only in-frame clones and lacks some. The sample consists of fewer than 200,000 clones, about 82% of them appearing once. The ends were cut back, 2 bases at V and 7 bases at J, with 8 bases in the middle. Germline V lookup: CDR1 KGHSH, CDR2 LQKENI. There are 13 residues in the CDR3. Comments on this clone: Its antigen remains unidentified.

The sample consisted of PBMCs. The rearrangement links TRBV18 to TRBJ2-2; D gene uncertain. This receptor was identified in a female donor in good health and CMV-seronegative. This CDR3 reads CASSPNSYGELFF. CDR3 in DNA: TGTGCCAGCTCACCAAACAGTTACGGGGAGCTGTTTTTT. Full variable domain (rest looked up from reference TRBV18 and TRBJ2-2): NAGVMQNPRHLVRRRGQEARLRCSPMKGHSHVYWYRQLPEEGLKFMVYLQKENIIDESGMPKERFSAEFPKEGPSILRIQQVVRGDSAAYFCASSPNSYGELFFGEGSRLTVL.